Here is one T cell receptor (beta chain) with its context. Its antigen is not identified. Germline V gene data show CDR1 as MNHEY and CDR2 as SMNVEV (reference sequence). The V end lost 2 bases, the J end lost 5 bases, and 9 bases lay between the germline ends. The CDR3 runs 14 residues. This entry belongs to a study of cytomegalovirus exposure and HLA in healthy donors. On the study more broadly: Genetic ancestry analysis placed about 84% of the 300 to 500 donors that were genotyped in the Caucasian-associated cluster.

Study-level findings and limits: Of the V segments, some could not be distinguished, including TRBV6-2 and TRBV6-3, and were excluded. According to the study, around 150 TCR beta chains were cytomegalovirus-associated. Per a prior analysis, the majority of TCR beta V segments were productive roughly 90% or roughly 30% of the time.

This PCR relied on a set of 60 Vbeta primers and 13 Jbeta primers. Repertoires were generated with immunoSEQ multiplex PCR, while TCRdb's copy carries only in-frame clones and drops some. The data show roughly 150,000 clones, approximately 78% seen once. The rearrangement links TRBV27 to TRBJ2-2, with a tentative D call TRBD2 (6 bases). The TCR was taken from a girl aged 2 to 9 in good health and CMV-seropositive. The sequencing input was PBMCs. The CDR3 region has the DNA TGTGCCAGCAGTTTAGGGACTCTAACCGGGGAGCTGTTTTTT. Its protein product is CASSLGTLTGELFF.